This note documents a single T cell receptor (beta chain) sequence. The antigen is unknown. This sample stems from a study of beta chain features in type 1 diabetes. V dropped 4 bases and J dropped 0; count of bases not matched to a gene: 3. Germline CDR1 KGHSH, CDR2 LQKENI. The CDR3 consists of 14 residues. The entirety of the isolated RNA underwent reverse transcription, so expressed TCRB transcripts were sequenced. Profiling relied on immunoSEQ multiplex PCR, and the TCRdb table lists in-frame clones only, not all of them. The repertoire holds about 320,000 clones, with approximately 15% as singletons. Study-level findings and limits: The study found moderately but significantly shorter TCRB CDR3s in all four CD4+ subsets of Type 1 diabetes patients. Compared to healthy donors, patients appeared to have naive, central memory and Treg TCRB repertoires that were more alike. An over-representation of cells with high TCR expression could result from cDNA sequencing. Insertions at VDJ junctions were less frequent in type 1 diabetes patients. These patients also deleted more nucleotides at the same junctions.

Sequencing was performed on central memory CD4+ T cells from blood. This clonotype was obtained from a man aged 25-45 years in good health. V and J are TRBV18 and TRBJ2-7; TRBD1 matches at 7 bases. The CDR3 DNA reads TGTGCCAGCTCACTACAGGGGTACTCCTACGAGCAGTACTTC. The encoded protein is CASSLQGYSYEQYF. The full variable domain, with the rest looked up from reference TRBV18 and TRBJ2-7, is NAGVMQNPRHLVRRRGQEARLRCSPMKGHSHVYWYRQLPEEGLKFMVYLQKENIIDESGMPKERFSAEFPKEGPSILRIQQVVRGDSAAYFCASSLQGYSYEQYFGPGTRLTVT.